This T cell receptor beta chain is drawn from a study of cytomegalovirus exposure and HLA in healthy donors. The germline V gene has CDR1 SSHAT and CDR2 FNYEAQ (reference sequence). The CDR3 has 18 residues. Note on this clone: The junction and the germline gene differ at one end; a read error may be behind it.

Researchers ran the PCR with 60 Vbeta and 13 Jbeta primers. This table comes from immunoSEQ multiplex PCR, and its TCRdb copy is limited to in-frame clones, with some not included. This table has about 180,000 clones, around 77% appearing once. The sample taken for sequencing was PBMCs. V usage is TRBV7-7 and J usage is TRBJ2-1; 16 bases are a match to TRBD2. The receptor's source is a man aged 55 to 70 in good health and CMV-seronegative. The CDR3 loop is CASSLGTSGGASYNEQFF. The DNA of the CDR3 is TGTGCTAGCAGCCTCGGGACTAGCGGGGGGGCCTCCTACAATGAGCAGTTCTTC.